This TCR beta chain emerged from a study of blood T cell repertoires in COVID-19. Study information: Sources were T cells, B-cell-depleted T cells, or PBMCs; the material itself was cDNA or gDNA.

Germline CDR1 SGHRS, CDR2 YFSETQ. The V end was cut by 3 bases, the J end by 3 bases, with 13 bases between. The CDR3 runs to 14 residues. In the study's own analysis: How many nucleated cells were present was estimated from reference gene primer amplification. Profiling relied on immunoSEQ multiplex PCR, and the TCRdb table lists in-frame clones only, not all of them. That table supplies the V and J calls and clone size; D and trimming were determined from the DNA. In the table there are a few thousand clones, 70% of which are singletons. The chain recombines TRBV5-1 with TRBJ2-7; weak D call: TRBD2 (6 bases). The TCR was taken from a man aged 65 to 85 with active COVID-19. Sequences were obtained from peripheral blood. CDR3 sequence: CASSSYGTYYEQYF. CDR3 coding DNA: TGCGCCAGCAGCTCCTACGGGACTTACTACGAGCAGTACTTC.